This is a list of T cell receptor beta chains from one sample in a study of T cell repertoires in cytomegalovirus infection. Using its own MiXCR run on the reads, TCRdb lists one record per CDR3 protein. The sample has roughly 630,000 distinct CDR3 sequences; approximately 25% are singletons. The sequencing input was CD8+ T cells from PBMCs. The receptors originated from a human donor in good health (CMV status not recorded). Some clones in this sample may be carry-over from other donors' samples. Both conserved end residues are part of each CDR3. The D gene is left open where the match is weak. Rows may omit the clone size; those that give it use once, few, many or a size class.

abundance: .; v_gene: TRBV28; d_gene: TRBD2; j_gene: TRBJ2-3; CDR3nt: TGTGCCAGCAGTTTAGAAGTACTAGCGGGGGGGCAAGATACGCAGTATTTT; CDR3aa: CASSLEVLAGGQDTQYF
abundance: .; v_gene: TRBV29-1; d_gene: .; j_gene: TRBJ2-1; CDR3nt: TGCAGCGTTGAAGTTAGTATTCAGGAGGAAGGGCAGTTCTTC; CDR3aa: CSVEVSIQEEGQFF
abundance: few; v_gene: TRBV5-4; d_gene: .; j_gene: TRBJ2-7; CDR3nt: TGTGCCAGCAGCACGGGGAGCGGTTCCTACGAGCAGTACTTC; CDR3aa: CASSTGSGSYEQYF
abundance: many; v_gene: TRBV12-3/TRBV12-4; d_gene: TRBD2; j_gene: TRBJ2-5; CDR3nt: TGTGCCAGCACCGGGGGACTAGCTGGGCAAGAGACCCAGTACTTC; CDR3aa: CASTGGLAGQETQYF
abundance: .; v_gene: TRBV3-1; d_gene: .; j_gene: TRBJ1-2; CDR3nt: TGTGCCAGCAGCGACCCAGGCAGTCCCTTCGATGGCTACACCTTC; CDR3aa: CASSDPGSPFDGYTF
abundance: many; v_gene: TRBV20-1; d_gene: TRBD2; j_gene: TRBJ2-5; CDR3nt: TGCAGTGCTTTTGATAGCGGGGGGATTGGGGAGACCCAGTACTTC; CDR3aa: CSAFDSGGIGETQYF
abundance: .; v_gene: TRBV19; d_gene: .; j_gene: TRBJ1-2; CDR3nt: TGTGCCAGTAAAGCTACGGACCTTCAGAATAACTATGGCTACACCTTC; CDR3aa: CASKATDLQNNYGYTF
abundance: .; v_gene: TRBV12-5; d_gene: .; j_gene: TRBJ1-1; CDR3nt: TGTGCTAGTGCCCTGCTGGGGGATGAAGCTTTCTTT; CDR3aa: CASALLGDEAFF
abundance: few; v_gene: TRBV20-1; d_gene: .; j_gene: TRBJ1-3; CDR3nt: TGCAGTGCTAGGATACAAGACTCTGGAAACACCATATATTTT; CDR3aa: CSARIQDSGNTIYF
abundance: .; v_gene: TRBV27; d_gene: .; j_gene: TRBJ2-1; CDR3nt: TGTGCCAGCAGTTTAAGAACCCCAATTCGAAGCAATGAGCAGTTCTTC; CDR3aa: CASSLRTPIRSNEQFF
abundance: few; v_gene: TRBV9; d_gene: TRBD1; j_gene: TRBJ1-1; CDR3nt: TGTGCCAGCAGCATAATTCACAGGGGAAGCGACACTGAAGCTTTCTTT; CDR3aa: CASSIIHRGSDTEAFF
abundance: .; v_gene: TRBV7-2; d_gene: .; j_gene: TRBJ1-1; CDR3nt: TGTGCCAGCAGCTTAGCGTGGGGGCTCCTTGAAGCTTTCTTT; CDR3aa: CASSLAWGLLEAFF
abundance: many; v_gene: TRBV6-1; d_gene: .; j_gene: TRBJ2-1; CDR3nt: TGTGCCAGCGTAGGGGCATCCTACAATGAGCAGTTCTTC; CDR3aa: CASVGASYNEQFF
abundance: .; v_gene: TRBV29-1; d_gene: TRBD2; j_gene: TRBJ2-1; CDR3nt: TGCAGCGTTGGGGGAGGGTTCGGTTACAATGAGCAGTTCTTC; CDR3aa: CSVGGGFGYNEQFF
abundance: few; v_gene: TRBV9; d_gene: TRBD1; j_gene: TRBJ1-6; CDR3nt: TGTGCCAGCAGCATGACAGGGAGTTTATCACCCCTCCACTTT; CDR3aa: CASSMTGSLSPLHF
abundance: .; v_gene: TRBV7-9; d_gene: .; j_gene: TRBJ1-1; CDR3nt: TGTGCCAGCAGCTTAGCGGAGATTGGAGCTTTCTTT; CDR3aa: CASSLAEIGAFF
abundance: .; v_gene: TRBV20-1; d_gene: .; j_gene: TRBJ1-2; CDR3nt: TGCAGTGCTAGTTCGGGGAGAGGGCGTGGCTACACCTTC; CDR3aa: CSASSGRGRGYTF
abundance: few; v_gene: TRBV5-1; d_gene: .; j_gene: TRBJ2-3; CDR3nt: TGCGCCAGCAGCTTGATGGGTTATACCACAGATACGCAGTATTTT; CDR3aa: CASSLMGYTTDTQYF
abundance: many; v_gene: TRBV6-6; d_gene: TRBD2; j_gene: TRBJ2-1; CDR3nt: TGTGCCAGCAGTTACTCGACTAGCGGGGGTGATTATGAGCAGTTCTTC; CDR3aa: CASSYSTSGGDYEQFF
abundance: .; v_gene: TRBV5-1; d_gene: .; j_gene: TRBJ2-2; CDR3nt: TGCGCCAGCAGCTTTGAAGGGGCTTTGAGAGCCGGGGAGCTGTTTTTT; CDR3aa: CASSFEGALRAGELFF
abundance: few; v_gene: TRBV6-5; d_gene: .; j_gene: TRBJ1-2; CDR3nt: TGTGCCAGCAGCAAGGAGCTTAACTATGGCTACACCTTC; CDR3aa: CASSKELNYGYTF
abundance: few; v_gene: TRBV7-9; d_gene: .; j_gene: TRBJ1-2; CDR3nt: TGTGCCAGCAGCCCTCCTCGGGCCTCCTATGGCTACACCTTC; CDR3aa: CASSPPRASYGYTF
abundance: few; v_gene: TRBV20-1; d_gene: .; j_gene: TRBJ2-2; CDR3nt: TGCAGTGCTAGAGACCCCCCAGGGAGCAACACCGGGGAGCTGTTTTTT; CDR3aa: CSARDPPGSNTGELFF
abundance: many; v_gene: TRBV6-2/TRBV6-3; d_gene: .; j_gene: TRBJ2-5; CDR3nt: TGTGCCAGCAGTTACAGTCCGGGGGCCGGAGAGACCCAGTACTTC; CDR3aa: CASSYSPGAGETQYF
abundance: few; v_gene: TRBV20-1; d_gene: .; j_gene: TRBJ1-1; CDR3nt: TGCAGTGCTAGAGATTGGGGCAGGGAGGGCACTGAAGCTTTCTTT; CDR3aa: CSARDWGREGTEAFF
abundance: .; v_gene: TRBV28; d_gene: TRBD1; j_gene: TRBJ2-1; CDR3nt: TGTGCCAGCAGTCCCACAGGGGTTGGCGATGAGCAGTTCTTC; CDR3aa: CASSPTGVGDEQFF
abundance: few; v_gene: TRBV2; d_gene: .; j_gene: TRBJ2-2; CDR3nt: TGTGCCAGCAGAGCGTGGGCCGGGGAGCTGTTTTTT; CDR3aa: CASRAWAGELFF
abundance: many; v_gene: TRBV7-2; d_gene: .; j_gene: TRBJ2-1; CDR3nt: TGTGCCAGCAGCCCGAAGCAGTTCTTC; CDR3aa: CASSPKQFF
abundance: many; v_gene: TRBV7-6; d_gene: .; j_gene: TRBJ2-2; CDR3nt: TGTGCCAGCAGGATAATTACAGGGAACACCGGGGAGCTGTTTTTT; CDR3aa: CASRIITGNTGELFF
abundance: .; v_gene: TRBV29-1; d_gene: TRBD1; j_gene: TRBJ2-2; CDR3nt: TGCAGCGTATGGGTCATGGGACAGGGGTATACCGGGGAGCTGTTTTTT; CDR3aa: CSVWVMGQGYTGELFF
abundance: many; v_gene: TRBV7-2; d_gene: TRBD2; j_gene: TRBJ2-3; CDR3nt: TGTGCCAGCAGCCCAGACGGGACTAGCGGCACAGATACGCAGTATTTT; CDR3aa: CASSPDGTSGTDTQYF
abundance: few; v_gene: TRBV29-1; d_gene: .; j_gene: TRBJ1-2; CDR3nt: TGCAGCGTTGATGGTTCAACAAAGGGCTATGGCTACACCTTC; CDR3aa: CSVDGSTKGYGYTF
abundance: .; v_gene: TRBV6-1; d_gene: .; j_gene: TRBJ2-7; CDR3nt: TGTGCCAGCGGGGGGAGTATTCCCCGGGACCACTACGAGCAGTACTTC; CDR3aa: CASGGSIPRDHYEQYF
abundance: .; v_gene: TRBV7-9; d_gene: .; j_gene: TRBJ1-2; CDR3nt: TGTGCCAGCAGCCGGGACGGCCCCTATGGCTACACCTTC; CDR3aa: CASSRDGPYGYTF
abundance: many; v_gene: TRBV7-9; d_gene: .; j_gene: TRBJ2-3; CDR3nt: TGTGCCAGCAGCTTAGACAGAGGATATAGCACAGATACGCAGTATTTT; CDR3aa: CASSLDRGYSTDTQYF
abundance: .; v_gene: TRBV7-9; d_gene: .; j_gene: TRBJ2-7; CDR3nt: TGTGCCAGCAGCTCGGGAACCTCCCAAGGGGCCTACGAGCAGTACTTC; CDR3aa: CASSSGTSQGAYEQYF
abundance: .; v_gene: TRBV12-3/TRBV12-4; d_gene: .; j_gene: TRBJ2-7; CDR3nt: TGTGCCAGCATGGTCCCGGGTGAGGGGGAGCAGTACTTC; CDR3aa: CASMVPGEGEQYF
abundance: .; v_gene: TRBV28; d_gene: .; j_gene: TRBJ1-6; CDR3nt: TGTGCCAGCAGTTCACGCCGGGCCCCCGCGGGTTCACCCCTCCACTTT; CDR3aa: CASSSRRAPAGSPLHF
abundance: few; v_gene: TRBV14; d_gene: .; j_gene: TRBJ2-7; CDR3nt: TGTGCCAGCTCCTCGGCGAGCTCCTACGAGCAGTACTTC; CDR3aa: CASSSASSYEQYF
abundance: few; v_gene: TRBV14; d_gene: .; j_gene: TRBJ1-1; CDR3nt: TGTGCCAGCAGCCAAGAGAGGGGGAGCGGGGGGAACACTGAAGCTTTCTTT; CDR3aa: CASSQERGSGGNTEAFF
abundance: .; v_gene: TRBV6-1; d_gene: TRBD1; j_gene: TRBJ2-7; CDR3nt: TGTGCCACCGGAATCCGGGACAGGGGGCACGAGCAGTACTTC; CDR3aa: CATGIRDRGHEQYF
abundance: few; v_gene: TRBV18; d_gene: .; j_gene: TRBJ2-1; CDR3nt: TGTGCCAGTTCATCAGAGACAGAAAACAATGAGCAGTTCTTC; CDR3aa: CASSSETENNEQFF
abundance: many; v_gene: TRBV12-3/TRBV12-4; d_gene: .; j_gene: TRBJ2-5; CDR3nt: TGTGCCAGCAGTTTTGATAGGCAGGGTCAAGAGACCCAGTACTTC; CDR3aa: CASSFDRQGQETQYF
abundance: few; v_gene: TRBV7-6; d_gene: .; j_gene: TRBJ1-4; CDR3nt: TGTGCCAGCAGCTCTGGAGGCTATGAAAAACTGTTTTTT; CDR3aa: CASSSGGYEKLFF
abundance: .; v_gene: TRBV5-1; d_gene: .; j_gene: TRBJ2-3; CDR3nt: TGCGCCAGCATGAGGGTTGCGGGGTTAACAGATACGCAGTATTTT; CDR3aa: CASMRVAGLTDTQYF